These 12 T cell receptor beta chains originate from one sample sequenced in a study of identical twins. Via MiXCR, TCRdb re-called the 5' RACE reads, giving one row per CDR3 protein. The profile shows around 670,000 distinct CDR3 sequences, around 6% of them singletons. The sequenced sample consisted of naive T cells sorted from blood. Receptors originate from a man aged 18 to 29 in good health.

The rearrangement links TRBV6-1 to TRBJ2-2, with D tentatively TRBD1 or TRBD2 (5 bases each). V was cut by 6 bases and J by 3 bases, with 14 bases left in between. The CDR3 has 15 residues. In germline, CDR1 is MNHNS, CDR2 SASEGT. As DNA, the CDR3 is TGTGCCAGCAGCCGATTCGTGGGGGACACCGGGGAGCTGTTTTTT. Translation gives CASSRFVGDTGELFF.

This clonotype was seen at least ten times. The chain is built from TRBV7-2 and TRBJ2-7; TRBD2 might be the D (5 bases). The CDR3 consists of 14 residues. In germline, CDR1 is SGHTA, CDR2 FQGNSA. V was shortened by 1 base and J by 3 bases, with 10 bases between the two germline ends. In DNA, the CDR3 is TGTGCCAGCAGCTTAGATCCGGGATTCTACGAGCAGTACTTC. The encoded protein is CASSLDPGFYEQYF.

The V gene is TRBV7-9, the J gene TRBJ2-1; 10 bases agree with TRBD2. V was clipped by 5 bases and J by 3 bases; unmatched bases: 7. CDR1 and CDR2 from the germline V gene are SEHNR and FQNEAQ (reference sequence). The CDR3 covers 16 residues. The CDR3 DNA reads TGTGCCAGCAGCGCTAGCGGGAGTGGATTCTACAATGAGCAGTTCTTC. Encoded protein: CASSASGSGFYNEQFF.

CDR3: CASARTGVDEQYV. CDR3 DNA: TGTGCCAGCGCTAGGACAGGGGTTGACGAGCAGTACGTC. The chain has TRBV6-1 and TRBJ2-7; TRBD1 aligns across 9 bases. The germline V gene has CDR1 MNHNS and CDR2 SASEGT. There are 13 residues in the CDR3. Trimming removed 8 bases from V and 5 bases from J; junction bases left unmatched: 7.

The table lists this clonotype with a few counts. The V call is TRBV5-1, the J call TRBJ2-1; D unresolved. In germline, CDR1 is SGHRS, CDR2 YFSETQ. The V gene lost 1 base and the J gene lost 5 bases, with 10 bases spanning the gap. The length of the CDR3 is 14 residues. The CDR3 DNA follows: TGCGCCAGCAGCTTGCTCTCGGTGGACAATGAGCAGTTCTTC. This sequence encodes CASSLLSVDNEQFF.

A few counts support this clonotype. V is TRBV5-1 and J is TRBJ2-3; 7 bases match TRBD2. The CDR3 covers 18 residues. V was clipped by 3 bases and J by 6 bases; unmatched bases: 19. Per germline, CDR1 SGHRS and CDR2 YFSETQ. For the CDR3, the DNA is TGCGCCAGCAGCTGGGGCCCAGGGATCGGAGTAGCGGGCGATACGCAGTATTTT. Its translation: CASSWGPGIGVAGDTQYF.

This clonotype was counted ten times or more. This rearrangement joins TRBV5-1 to TRBJ2-3; D gene uncertain. From germline, CDR1 is SGHRS and CDR2 YFSETQ. This CDR3 is 15 amino acids long. With 0 bases removed from V and 2 bases from J, the gap between germline ends came to 10 bases. CDR3 DNA: TGCGCCAGCAGCTTGGCCTCAGGTTTCACAGATACGCAGTATTTT. Residues: CASSLASGFTDTQYF.

The CDR3: CASSSLGTGGTDTQYF. CDR3 nucleotide sequence: TGTGCCAGCAGTTCCCTCGGGACAGGGGGCACAGATACGCAGTATTTT. The chain is built from TRBV27 and TRBJ2-3, with 10 positions matching TRBD1. The CDR3 has 16 residues. Losses at the gene ends were 4 bases for V and 1 base for J; bases not matched to a gene: 5. Germline lookup yields CDR1 MNHEY and CDR2 SMNVEV (reference sequence).

This clonotype turned up a few times. This chain joins TRBV19 and TRBJ2-7; the match to TRBD2 covers 11 bases. This CDR3 is built from 21 residues. V lost 6 bases, J lost 6 bases, and 28 bases stayed unmatched. In germline, CDR1 is LNHDA, CDR2 SQIVND (reference sequence). This CDR3 is CASRPGQATGLAVTPSLEQYV. The DNA for the CDR3 is TGTGCCAGTAGACCGGGACAGGCAACGGGACTAGCGGTAACCCCTAGCCTCGAGCAGTACGTC.

The chain uses TRBV5-1 and TRBJ1-1; D ambiguous. V lost 3 bases to trimming and J lost 3 bases, with 15 bases between them. The CDR3 consists of 15 residues. The germline gives CDR1 SGHRS, CDR2 YFSETQ. The CDR3 sequence is CASSSTEGWDTEAFF. CDR3 DNA sequence: TGCGCCAGCAGCTCGACGGAAGGGTGGGACACTGAAGCTTTCTTT.

This clonotype occurred many times. This chain uses TRBV5-5 with TRBJ2-3; D is unresolved. The CDR3 spans 16 residues. Trimming stripped 0 bases from V and 4 bases from J, with 15 bases between. The germline V gene has CDR1 SGHKS and CDR2 YYEKEE (reference sequence). The CDR3 reads CASSLEGRIPPDTQYF. The DNA for the CDR3 is TGTGCCAGCAGCTTGGAGGGAAGGATCCCCCCAGATACGCAGTATTTT. The full variable domain, its missing parts supplied by reference TRBV5-5 and TRBJ2-3, is DAGVTQSPTHLIKTRGQQVTLRCSPISGHKSVSWYQQVLGQGPQFIFQYYEKEERGRGNFPDRFSARQFPNYSSELNVNALLLGDSALYLCASSLEGRIPPDTQYFGPGTRLTVL.

CDR3 residues: CASSEGSEQFF. CDR3 nucleotides: TGTGCCAGCAGTGAGGGAAGTGAGCAGTTCTTC. The V gene is TRBV25-1, the J gene TRBJ2-1; D is undetermined. The CDR3 is 11 amino acids. V gave up 3 bases and J gave up 9 bases, with 6 bases separating them. Germline V gene lookup returns CDR1 MGHDK and CDR2 SYGVNS.